The T cell receptor beta chain described here comes from a study of T cell responses to AZD1222 COVID-19 vaccine. The study, taken as a whole, reports: Dominant CD4 TCR responses targeted spike regions 160-218 and 743-854. The study sampled repertoires only after the peak T cell response.

Remarks on this clone: Antigen specificity is unknown.

Sequenced by immunoSEQ multiplex PCR; TCRdb stores in-frame clones only, minus some. The table lists about 160,000 clones, 75% to 95% of them singletons. This CDR3 is built from 16 residues. After removal of 1 base from V and 7 bases from J, the junction contained 8 bases not matched to a gene. Germline V lookup: CDR1 MDHEN, CDR2 SYDVKM. The sequence was obtained from an adult who received the AZD1222 COVID-19 vaccine. The J gene is TRBJ1-4, the V gene TRBV28; 8 bases line up with TRBD1. The source was peripheral blood, collected 28 days after the second AZD1222 dose. CDR3 loop: CASSLSMDREGEKLFF. CDR3 bases: TGTGCCAGCAGTTTATCAATGGACAGGGAAGGTGAAAAACTGTTTTTT.